These T cell receptor beta chains were read from a single sample in a study of blood T cell repertoires in COVID-19. TCRdb keeps only in-frame clones here, not all; method: immunoSEQ multiplex PCR. The repertoire holds 80,000 to 100,000 clones, about 85% seen once, with roughly 4.4% in the top ten. Source material: peripheral blood. The receptor set was obtained from a man aged 55-75 years with acute or convalescent COVID-19. CDR3s include the opening cysteine and the closing phenylalanine or tryptophan. The D gene is left open where the match is weak. Only part of the rows carry a size: once, few, many, or a class if the clone is expanded.

D: NA
size: NA
J: TRBJ1-5
V: TRBV7-8
DNA: TGTGCCAGCAGGGCGCAGGGCAGGGCTGGCAATCAGCCCCAGCATTTT
CDR3: CASRAQGRAGNQPQHF

D: TRBD2
size: NA
J: TRBJ2-1
V: TRBV15
DNA: TGTGCCGCCCGACTAGCGGGAGGATCGGAGCAGTTCTTC
CDR3: CAARLAGGSEQFF

D: TRBD1
size: few
J: TRBJ2-5
V: TRBV27
DNA: TGTGCCAGCAGTCCCCTGACAGGGCCCGGGGAGACCCAGTACTTC
CDR3: CASSPLTGPGETQYF

D: NA
size: NA
J: TRBJ2-5
V: TRBV23-1
DNA: TGCGCCAGCAGTCACAACCAAGAGACCCAGTACTTC
CDR3: CASSHNQETQYF

D: NA
size: NA
J: TRBJ1-1
V: TRBV14
DNA: TGTGCCAGCAGCCAGGGACTTTCCACTGAAGCTTTCTTT
CDR3: CASSQGLSTEAFF

D: NA
size: NA
J: TRBJ2-7
V: TRBV4-1
DNA: TGCGCCAGCAGCCAAGACAGGACACCAGTTAGCGAGCAGTACTTC
CDR3: CASSQDRTPVSEQYF

D: NA
size: NA
J: TRBJ1-4
V: TRBV19
DNA: TGTGCCAGTACTCCCGGGTGGGGGACACAGAATGAAAAACTGTTTTTT
CDR3: CASTPGWGTQNEKLFF

D: NA
size: once
J: TRBJ1-5
V: TRBV7-2
DNA: TGTGCCAGCAGTTATACTCGGGGGTTTAATCAGCCCCAGCATTTT
CDR3: CASSYTRGFNQPQHF

D: NA
size: few
J: TRBJ1-5
V: TRBV7-8
DNA: TGTGCCAGCAGCTTTTCCGGGAATCAGCCCCAGCATTTT
CDR3: CASSFSGNQPQHF

D: TRBD2
size: NA
J: TRBJ2-3
V: TRBV18
DNA: TGTGCCAGCTCACCTCGGGAAGCGGGAGGGCCCCTTGCAGATACGCAGTATTTT
CDR3: CASSPREAGGPLADTQYF

D: NA
size: NA
J: TRBJ1-1
V: TRBV6-4
DNA: TGTGCCAGCAGTGAAGAGCTGAACACTGAAGCTTTCTTT
CDR3: CASSEELNTEAFF

D: NA
size: NA
J: TRBJ1-4
V: TRBV9
DNA: TGTGCCAGCAGCGTTGGACAGAAAAATGAAAAACTGTTTTTT
CDR3: CASSVGQKNEKLFF

D: NA
size: medium-sized
J: TRBJ1-5
V: TRBV7-8
DNA: TGTGCCAGCAGCTTGTTGTGGGGAGCACCGGGGCAGCCCCAGCATTTT
CDR3: CASSLLWGAPGQPQHF

D: NA
size: NA
J: TRBJ1-2
V: TRBV6-5
DNA: TGTGCCAGCAGTTACACCCGCAATCGAGCGGCCTATGGCTACACCTTC
CDR3: CASSYTRNRAAYGYTF

D: TRBD1
size: NA
J: TRBJ2-6
V: TRBV7-9
DNA: TGTGCCAGCAGCCTACAGGGGCCCTCTGGGGCCAACGTCCTGACTTTC
CDR3: CASSLQGPSGANVLTF

D: NA
size: once
J: TRBJ1-3
V: TRBV2
DNA: TGTGCCAGCGGCCCCGAGGGAAACTCTGGAAACACCATATATTTT
CDR3: CASGPEGNSGNTIYF

D: NA
size: NA
J: TRBJ2-7
V: TRBV7-2
DNA: TGTGCCAGCAGCTTAGTAGTCCGCTACGAGCAGTACTTC
CDR3: CASSLVVRYEQYF

D: NA
size: few
J: TRBJ1-1
V: TRBV9
DNA: TGTGCCAGCAGCGGACAGTTGAACACTGAAGCTTTCTTT
CDR3: CASSGQLNTEAFF

D: TRBD2
size: NA
J: TRBJ2-3
V: TRBV6-5
DNA: TGTGCCAGCAGAAGACTAGCGGTGACCAGAGATACGCAGTATTTT
CDR3: CASRRLAVTRDTQYF

D: NA
size: NA
J: TRBJ1-1
V: TRBV19
DNA: TGTGCCAGTAGTATAGAGTCGGGTAGCACTGAAGCTTTCTTT
CDR3: CASSIESGSTEAFF

D: TRBD2
size: few
J: TRBJ2-7
V: TRBV4-2
DNA: TGTGCCAGCAGCCTAGCGGGGGCCGACTACGAGCAGTACTTC
CDR3: CASSLAGADYEQYF

D: NA
size: few
J: TRBJ2-5
V: TRBV9
DNA: TGTGCCAGCAGCGTAGTGGGGGCAGGGTTGGAGACCCAGTACTTC
CDR3: CASSVVGAGLETQYF

D: NA
size: NA
J: TRBJ1-2
V: TRBV4-1
DNA: TGCGCCAGCAGGGGGGCTCAACTCACCCCAAAAGACTATGGCTACACCTTC
CDR3: CASRGAQLTPKDYGYTF

D: TRBD1
size: once
J: TRBJ2-7
V: TRBV29-1
DNA: TGCAGCGTTGAAGGGACAGGACAAGCTCCCGAGCAGTACTTC
CDR3: CSVEGTGQAPEQYF

D: TRBD2
size: NA
J: TRBJ2-3
V: TRBV5-1
DNA: TGCGCCAGCAGACCTCCGAGACTAGCATCCGATACGCAGTATTTT
CDR3: CASRPPRLASDTQYF

D: NA
size: few
J: TRBJ1-2
V: TRBV7-2
DNA: TGTGCCAGCAGCTTCCGCGGGGCCGCGGATTATGGCTACACCTTC
CDR3: CASSFRGAADYGYTF

D: NA
size: NA
J: TRBJ2-7
V: TRBV5-6
DNA: TGTGCCAGCAGCCCCACACAGGGTGAATCCTACGAGCAGTACTTC
CDR3: CASSPTQGESYEQYF